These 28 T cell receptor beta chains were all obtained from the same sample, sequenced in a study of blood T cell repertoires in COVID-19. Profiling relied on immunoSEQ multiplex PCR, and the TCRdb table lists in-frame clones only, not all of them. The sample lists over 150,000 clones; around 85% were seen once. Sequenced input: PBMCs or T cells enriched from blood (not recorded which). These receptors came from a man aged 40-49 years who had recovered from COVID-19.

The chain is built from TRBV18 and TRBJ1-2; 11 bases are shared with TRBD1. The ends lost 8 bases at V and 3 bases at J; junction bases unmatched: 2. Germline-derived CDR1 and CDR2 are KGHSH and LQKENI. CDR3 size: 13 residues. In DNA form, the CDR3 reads TGTGCCAGCCGGGGACAGGGGGACTATGGCTACACCTTC. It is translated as CASRGQGDYGYTF. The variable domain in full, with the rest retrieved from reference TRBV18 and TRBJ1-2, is NAGVMQNPRHLVRRRGQEARLRCSPMKGHSHVYWYRQLPEEGLKFMVYLQKENIIDESGMPKERFSAEFPKEGPSILRIQQVVRGDSAAYFCASRGQGDYGYTFGSGTRLTVV.

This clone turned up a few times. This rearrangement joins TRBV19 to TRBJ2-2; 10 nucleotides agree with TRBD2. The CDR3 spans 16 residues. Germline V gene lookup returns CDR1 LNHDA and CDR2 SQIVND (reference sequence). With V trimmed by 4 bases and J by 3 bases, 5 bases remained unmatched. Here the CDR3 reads CASSKLAGAYTGELFF. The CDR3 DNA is TGTGCCAGTAGTAAGCTAGCGGGAGCTTACACCGGGGAGCTGTTTTTT. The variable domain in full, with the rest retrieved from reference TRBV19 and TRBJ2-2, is DGGITQSPKYLFRKEGQNVTLSCEQNLNHDAMYWYRQDPGQGLRLIYYSQIVNDFQKGDIAEGYSVSREKKESFPLTVTSAQKNPTAFYLCASSKLAGAYTGELFFGEGSRLTVL.

The DNA of the CDR3 is TGCGCCAGCAGTTCCCAGGGGGCGCGAGGCACCGGGGAGCTGTTTTTT. Protein product: CASSSQGARGTGELFF. This chain joins TRBV5-1 and TRBJ2-2; 8 bases agree with TRBD1. Germline values: CDR1 SGHRS, CDR2 YFSETQ. CDR3 length: 16 amino acids. Unmatched junction bases numbered 10, after V lost 5 bases and J lost 4 bases.

CDR3 DNA sequence: TGTGCCAGAGAAGCAAATTCAGATACGCAGTATTTT. This translates into CAREANSDTQYF. The chain has TRBV2 and TRBJ2-3; D call uncertain. V was trimmed by 9 bases and J by 4 bases, leaving 11 bases between them. The CDR3 is 12 amino acids. Germline V gene sequence: CDR1 SNHLY, CDR2 FYNNEI.

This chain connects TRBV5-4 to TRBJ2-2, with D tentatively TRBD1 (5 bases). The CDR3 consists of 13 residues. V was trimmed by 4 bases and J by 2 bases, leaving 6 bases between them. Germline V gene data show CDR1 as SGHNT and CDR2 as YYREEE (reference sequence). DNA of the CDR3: TGTGCCAGCAGCAGGGGTAACACCGGGGAGCTGTTTTTT. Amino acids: CASSRGNTGELFF.

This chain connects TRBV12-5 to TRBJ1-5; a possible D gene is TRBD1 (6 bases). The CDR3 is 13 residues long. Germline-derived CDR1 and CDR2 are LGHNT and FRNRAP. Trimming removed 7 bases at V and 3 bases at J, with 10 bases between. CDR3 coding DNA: TGTGCTAGTGCCAGGGGCCCCAATCAGCCCCAGCATTTT. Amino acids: CASARGPNQPQHF.

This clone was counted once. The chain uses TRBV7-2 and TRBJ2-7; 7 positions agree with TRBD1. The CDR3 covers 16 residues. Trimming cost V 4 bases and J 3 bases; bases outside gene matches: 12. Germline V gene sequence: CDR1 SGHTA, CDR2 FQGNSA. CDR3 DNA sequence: TGTGCCAGCAGCTCCTTAGGGGGCCTCACCATCTACGAGCAGTACTTC. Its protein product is CASSSLGGLTIYEQYF.

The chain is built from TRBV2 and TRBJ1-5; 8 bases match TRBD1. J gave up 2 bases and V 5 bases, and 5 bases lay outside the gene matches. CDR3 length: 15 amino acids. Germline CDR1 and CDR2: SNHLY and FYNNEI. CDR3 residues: CASSSGGAGNQPQHF. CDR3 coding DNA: TGTGCCAGCAGTTCAGGGGGCGCGGGCAATCAGCCCCAGCATTTT.

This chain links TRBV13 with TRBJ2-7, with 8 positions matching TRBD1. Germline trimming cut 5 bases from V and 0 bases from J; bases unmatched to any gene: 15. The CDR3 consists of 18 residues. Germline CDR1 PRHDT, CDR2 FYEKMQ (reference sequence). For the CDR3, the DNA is TGTGCCAGCAGCCTCCAGACAGGGGCAAGTAGGTTCTCCTACGAGCAGTACTTC. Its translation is CASSLQTGASRFSYEQYF.

CDR3 in amino acids: CAWKSDRPTF. The CDR3 bases are TGTGCCTGGAAATCGGACAGGCCAACCTTC. The chain couples TRBV30 to TRBJ1-2; 7 bases agree with TRBD1. Germline assignment: CDR1 GTSNPN and CDR2 SVGIG (reference sequence). The CDR3 spans 10 residues. Trimming at V came to 4 bases and at J to 14 bases, leaving 7 bases not matched to a gene.

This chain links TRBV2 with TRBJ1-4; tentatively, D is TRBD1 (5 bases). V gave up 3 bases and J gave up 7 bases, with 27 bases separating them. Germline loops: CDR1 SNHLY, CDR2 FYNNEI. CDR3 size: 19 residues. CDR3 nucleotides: TGTGCCAGCAGTGAGTTACCTACACACAGATCAGGGCTCAGTGAAAAACTGTTTTTT. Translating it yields CASSELPTHRSGLSEKLFF.

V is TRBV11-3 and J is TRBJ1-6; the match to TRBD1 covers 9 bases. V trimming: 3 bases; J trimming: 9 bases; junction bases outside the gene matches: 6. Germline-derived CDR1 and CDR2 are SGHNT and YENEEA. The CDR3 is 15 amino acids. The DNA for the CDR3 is TGTGCCAGCAGCTTCTCGGGACAGGGAAGTTCACCCCTCCACTTT. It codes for CASSFSGQGSSPLHF.

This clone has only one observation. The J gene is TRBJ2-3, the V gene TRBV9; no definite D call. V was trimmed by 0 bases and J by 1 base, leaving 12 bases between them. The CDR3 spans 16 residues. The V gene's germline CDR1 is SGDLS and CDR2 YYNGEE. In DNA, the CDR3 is TGTGCCAGCAGCGTAGACCGTAGGAGTGGCACAGATACGCAGTATTTT. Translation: CASSVDRRSGTDTQYF.

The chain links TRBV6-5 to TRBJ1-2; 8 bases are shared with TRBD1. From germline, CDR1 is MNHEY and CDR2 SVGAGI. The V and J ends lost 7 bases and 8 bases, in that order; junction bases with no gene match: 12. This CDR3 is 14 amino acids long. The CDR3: CASTLRQGKGGYTF. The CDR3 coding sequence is TGTGCCAGCACTCTTAGACAGGGGAAAGGCGGCTACACCTTC.

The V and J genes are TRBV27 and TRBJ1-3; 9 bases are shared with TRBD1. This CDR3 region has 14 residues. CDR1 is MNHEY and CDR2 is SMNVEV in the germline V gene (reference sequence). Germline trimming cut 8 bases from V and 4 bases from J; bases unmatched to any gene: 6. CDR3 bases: TGTGCCAGCCGGGACAGGGAATCAGGAAACACCATATATTTT. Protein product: CASRDRESGNTIYF.

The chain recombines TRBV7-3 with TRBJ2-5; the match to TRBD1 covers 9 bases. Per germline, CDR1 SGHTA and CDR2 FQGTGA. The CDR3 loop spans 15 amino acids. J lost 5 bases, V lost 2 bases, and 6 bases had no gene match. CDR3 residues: CASSLLGTGRETQYF. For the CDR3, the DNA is TGTGCCAGCAGCTTATTGGGGACAGGGCGGGAGACCCAGTACTTC.

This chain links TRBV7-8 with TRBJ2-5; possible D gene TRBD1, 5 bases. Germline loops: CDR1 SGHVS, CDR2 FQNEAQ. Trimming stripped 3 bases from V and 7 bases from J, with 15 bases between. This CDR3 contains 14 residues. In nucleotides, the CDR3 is TGTGCCAGCAGCTTTGGGGCGACGGTACGGACCCAGTACTTC. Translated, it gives CASSFGATVRTQYF. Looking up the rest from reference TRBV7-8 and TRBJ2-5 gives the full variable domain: GAGVSQSPRYKVAKRGQDVALRCDPISGHVSLFWYQQALGQGPEFLTYFQNEAQLDKSGLPSDRFFAERPEGSVSTLKIQRTQQEDSAVYLCASSFGATVRTQYFGPGTRLLVL.

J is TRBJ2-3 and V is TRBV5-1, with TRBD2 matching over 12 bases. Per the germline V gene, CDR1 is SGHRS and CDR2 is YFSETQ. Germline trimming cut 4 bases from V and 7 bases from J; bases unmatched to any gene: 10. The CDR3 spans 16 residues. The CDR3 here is CASSATTSGGSNTQYF. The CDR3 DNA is TGCGCCAGCAGCGCGACGACTAGCGGGGGATCAAATACGCAGTATTTT.

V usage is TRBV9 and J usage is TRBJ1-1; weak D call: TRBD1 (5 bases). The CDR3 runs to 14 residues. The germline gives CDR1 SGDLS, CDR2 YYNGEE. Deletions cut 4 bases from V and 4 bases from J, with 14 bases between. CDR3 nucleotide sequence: TGTGCCAGCAGCTTGGACATTTTGAGCACTGAAGCTTTCTTT. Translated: CASSLDILSTEAFF.

CDR3 nucleotides: TGTGCCAGCAGCTTTCTGGCACAGTCCTACGAGCAGTACTTC. Protein product: CASSFLAQSYEQYF. The chain has TRBV11-2 and TRBJ2-7; unclear D gene. V dropped 3 bases and J dropped 1 base, with 10 bases sitting between them. This CDR3 has 14 amino acids. CDR1 and CDR2 from the germline V gene are SGHAT and FQNNGV.

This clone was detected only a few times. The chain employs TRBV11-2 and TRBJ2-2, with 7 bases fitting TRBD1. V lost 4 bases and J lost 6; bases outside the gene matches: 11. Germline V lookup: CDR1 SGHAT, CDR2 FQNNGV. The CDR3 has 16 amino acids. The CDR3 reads CASSYHRGIRAGELFF. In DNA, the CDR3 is TGTGCCAGCAGCTACCACAGGGGCATTCGGGCCGGGGAGCTGTTTTTT.

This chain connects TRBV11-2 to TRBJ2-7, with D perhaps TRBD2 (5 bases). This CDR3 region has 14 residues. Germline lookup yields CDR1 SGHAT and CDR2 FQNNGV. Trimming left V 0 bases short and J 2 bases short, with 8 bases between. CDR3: CASSLDRGTYEQYF. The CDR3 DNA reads TGTGCCAGCAGCTTAGATCGGGGAACCTACGAGCAGTACTTC. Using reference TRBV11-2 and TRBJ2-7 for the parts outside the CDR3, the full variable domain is EAGVAQSPRYKIIEKRQSVAFWCNPISGHATLYWYQQILGQGPKLLIQFQNNGVVDDSQLPKDRFSAERLKGVDSTLKIQPAKLEDSAVYLCASSLDRGTYEQYFGPGTRLTVT.

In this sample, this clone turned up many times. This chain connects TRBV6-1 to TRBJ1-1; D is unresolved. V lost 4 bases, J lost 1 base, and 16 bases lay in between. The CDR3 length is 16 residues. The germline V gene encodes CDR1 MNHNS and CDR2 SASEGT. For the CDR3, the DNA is TGTGCCAGCAGTGCCCCCCAGGAAATAACGAACACTGAAGCTTTCTTT. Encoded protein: CASSAPQEITNTEAFF.

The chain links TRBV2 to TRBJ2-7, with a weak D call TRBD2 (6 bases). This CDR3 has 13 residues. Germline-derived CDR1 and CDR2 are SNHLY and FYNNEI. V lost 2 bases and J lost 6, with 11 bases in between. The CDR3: CASSETMGGEQYF. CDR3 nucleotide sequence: TGTGCCAGCAGTGAAACGATGGGAGGCGAGCAGTACTTC.

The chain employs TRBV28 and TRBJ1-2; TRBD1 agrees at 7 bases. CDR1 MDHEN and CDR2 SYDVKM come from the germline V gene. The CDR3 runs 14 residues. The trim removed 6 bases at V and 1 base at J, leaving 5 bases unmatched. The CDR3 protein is CASRSTGVNYGYTF. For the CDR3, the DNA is TGTGCCAGCAGGTCCACAGGGGTTAACTATGGCTACACCTTC.

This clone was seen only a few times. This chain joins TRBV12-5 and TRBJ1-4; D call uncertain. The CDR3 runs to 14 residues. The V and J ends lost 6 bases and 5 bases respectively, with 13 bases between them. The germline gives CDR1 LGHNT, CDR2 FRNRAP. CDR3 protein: CASGKSGSNEKLFF. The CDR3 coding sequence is TGTGCTAGTGGAAAATCGGGATCCAATGAAAAACTGTTTTTT.

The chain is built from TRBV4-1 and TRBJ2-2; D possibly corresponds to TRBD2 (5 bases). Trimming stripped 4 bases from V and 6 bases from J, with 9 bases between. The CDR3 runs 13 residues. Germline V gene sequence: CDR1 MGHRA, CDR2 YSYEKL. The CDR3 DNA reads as TGCGCCAGCAGCCCGGGCGGGCCCGGGGAGCTGTTTTTT. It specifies CASSPGGPGELFF.

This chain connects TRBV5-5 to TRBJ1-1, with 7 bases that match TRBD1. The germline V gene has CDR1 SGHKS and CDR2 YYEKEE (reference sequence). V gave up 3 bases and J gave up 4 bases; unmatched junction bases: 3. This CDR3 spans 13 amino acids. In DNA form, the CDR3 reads TGTGCCAGCAGCTGGGGGGACAGCACTGAAGCTTTCTTT. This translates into CASSWGDSTEAFF.